These T cell receptor beta chains were read from a single sample in a study of cytomegalovirus exposure and HLA in healthy donors. Produced via immunoSEQ multiplex PCR; TCRdb's table is partial and in-frame only. Of around 210,000 clones in the sample, around four fifths were seen once. Sequenced material: PBMCs. The source is a man aged 50 or older in good health and CMV-seronegative. CDR3s include the opening cysteine and the closing phenylalanine or tryptophan. D genes are given only for firm matches. Some rows have no size entry. The others give once, few or many, or a class for an expanded clone.

.	TRBV5-1	TRBJ1-3	.	CASSLVGEGNTIYF	TGCGCCAGCAGCTTGGTAGGGGAAGGAAACACCATATATTTT
.	TRBV7-6	TRBJ2-7	.	CASSLDSNEQYF	TGTGCCAGCAGCCTCGACAGTAACGAGCAGTACTTC
.	TRBV11-2	TRBJ2-4	.	CASSSIGGLAKNIQYF	TGTGCCAGCAGCTCCATTGGAGGGCTAGCCAAAAACATTCAGTACTTC
.	TRBV9	TRBJ1-3	few	CASSVGGGSGNTIYF	TGTGCCAGCAGCGTAGGGGGGGGTTCTGGAAACACCATATATTTT
.	TRBV6-1	TRBJ1-1	.	CARRGRNFYTEAFF	TGTGCCAGACGGGGTCGGAATTTCTACACTGAAGCTTTCTTT
.	TRBV6-5	TRBJ2-2	.	CASSYRSGELFF	TGTGCCAGCAGTTATCGGTCCGGGGAGCTGTTTTTT
TRBD1	TRBV30	TRBJ1-1	.	CAWQGARDEAFF	TGTGCCTGGCAGGGGGCGCGGGATGAAGCTTTCTTT
TRBD1	TRBV5-4	TRBJ2-5	.	CASSHRGYDYQETQYF	TGTGCCAGCAGCCACAGGGGGTACGACTACCAAGAGACCCAGTACTTC
TRBD1	TRBV27	TRBJ2-1	few	CASSFRTGGHNEQFF	TGTGCCAGCAGTTTTCGGACAGGGGGCCACAATGAGCAGTTCTTC
TRBD1	TRBV11-2	TRBJ1-1	.	CASSRRDRGEAFF	TGTGCCAGCAGTCGCCGGGACAGGGGTGAAGCTTTCTTT
TRBD1	TRBV7-3	TRBJ2-7	.	CASSLTWTGPYEQYF	TGTGCCAGCAGCTTAACGTGGACAGGGCCCTACGAGCAGTACTTC
TRBD1	TRBV4-1	TRBJ1-1	.	CASSQTRQGSTEAFF	TGCGCCAGCAGCCAAACTCGACAGGGGAGCACTGAAGCTTTCTTT
TRBD1	TRBV2	TRBJ1-5	.	CASKGGQSNQPQHF	TGTGCCAGCAAAGGGGGACAGAGCAATCAGCCCCAGCATTTT
.	TRBV5-1	TRBJ2-3	once	CASSLVPVPDTQYF	TGCGCCAGCAGCTTGGTCCCAGTCCCAGATACGCAGTATTTT
TRBD2	TRBV7-7	TRBJ2-5	.	CASSLGLAEETQYF	TGTGCCAGCAGCTTAGGACTAGCGGAAGAGACCCAGTACTTC
.	TRBV9	TRBJ1-1	.	CASSVEDMNTEAFF	TGTGCCAGCAGCGTAGAGGACATGAACACTGAAGCTTTCTTT
TRBD2	TRBV5-1	TRBJ2-1	few	CASSPWTSGSYNEQFF	TGCGCCAGCAGCCCCTGGACTAGCGGGAGCTACAATGAGCAGTTCTTC
.	TRBV10-2	TRBJ2-2	once	CASSRGNTGELFF	TGCGCCAGCAGTAGAGGAAACACCGGGGAGCTGTTTTTT
TRBD2	TRBV6-4	TRBJ2-1	.	CASSNWTSGRGYNEQFF	TGTGCCAGCAGCAATTGGACTAGCGGGAGGGGCTACAATGAGCAGTTCTTC
TRBD1	TRBV7-3	TRBJ2-7	.	CASSSGTGLLEQYF	TGTGCCAGCAGCTCCGGGACAGGGCTCCTCGAGCAGTACTTC
TRBD1	TRBV19	TRBJ2-7	.	CASSIAQGQGAEQYF	TGTGCCAGTAGTATAGCCCAGGGACAGGGGGCCGAGCAGTACTTC
.	TRBV7-2	TRBJ2-1	few	CASSDRYEQFF	TGTGCCAGCAGTGATAGATATGAGCAGTTCTTC